A single sample gave rise to the 17 T cell receptor beta chains below, sequenced in a study of T cell responses to AZD1222 COVID-19 vaccine. The data were produced by immunoSEQ multiplex PCR, yet TCRdb's version contains in-frame clones alone and is incomplete. The profile shows under 150,000 clones, roughly 85% of them singletons. This specimen was peripheral blood, taken 28 days after the second dose of the MenACWY control vaccine. The receptors were gathered from an adult who received the MenACWY meningococcal vaccine as a control.

This clone was seen only a few times. The CDR3 region is CASSPLAEQYF. In nucleotides, the CDR3 is TGTGCCAGCAGCCCCTTGGCCGAGCAGTACTTC. V usage is TRBV7-8 and J usage is TRBJ2-7; no clear D gene. This CDR3 region has 11 residues. Germline lookup yields CDR1 SGHVS and CDR2 FQNEAQ. V was pared by 5 bases and J by 6 bases, with 8 bases between.

V and J are TRBV6-1 and TRBJ2-7; possible D gene TRBD2, 6 bases. The V gene's germline CDR1 is MNHNS and CDR2 SASEGT. Trimming removed 2 bases from V and 0 bases from J, with 11 bases in between. This CDR3 has 15 amino acids. The CDR3 here is CASSESGVSSYEQYF. As DNA, the CDR3 is TGTGCCAGCAGTGAATCGGGGGTTAGCTCCTACGAGCAGTACTTC.

The chain recombines TRBV24-1 with TRBJ1-1, with D possibly being TRBD1 (6 bases). Germline values: CDR1 KGHDR, CDR2 SFDVKD. The V end was cut by 7 bases, the J end by 7 bases, with 9 bases between. The CDR3 spans 11 residues. CDR3 DNA sequence: TGTGCCACCAGGAGGGGGGGTGAAGCTTTCTTT. Protein: CATRRGGEAFF.

The rearrangement uses TRBV29-1 and TRBJ1-2; D is undetermined. The V and J ends lost 0 bases and 3 bases respectively, with 11 bases between them. The CDR3 spans 14 residues. The germline V gene encodes CDR1 SQVTM and CDR2 ANQGSEA. The CDR3 DNA reads TGCAGCGTTGAAGATCCCGGCCAGGACTATGGCTACACCTTC. It specifies CSVEDPGQDYGYTF.

The chain links TRBV18 to TRBJ1-1; D possibly corresponds to TRBD1 (5 bases). Germline V gene lookup returns CDR1 KGHSH and CDR2 LQKENI. The CDR3 is made up of 19 amino acids. Trimming took 4 bases from V and 0 from J, leaving 24 bases between them. This CDR3 is CASSHRPRDRILMNTEAFF. The CDR3, as DNA: TGTGCCAGCTCACACCGGCCTCGGGACCGGATCCTCATGAACACTGAAGCTTTCTTT.

The count of this clone is one. The rearrangement uses TRBV7-2 and TRBJ2-2; maybe TRBD2 (6 bases). This CDR3 comprises 13 residues. In germline, CDR1 is SGHTA, CDR2 FQGNSA. The V and J ends lost 4 bases and 6 bases respectively, with 9 bases between them. The CDR3 DNA follows: TGTGCCAGCAGCTCGACTAGAGCCGGGGAGCTGTTTTTT. Protein sequence: CASSSTRAGELFF. Drawing the rest from reference TRBV7-2 and TRBJ2-2, the complete variable domain is GAGVSQSPSNKVTEKGKDVELRCDPISGHTALYWYRQSLGQGLEFLIYFQGNSAPDKSGLPSDRFSAERTGGSVSTLTIQRTQQEDSAVYLCASSSTRAGELFFGEGSRLTVL.

This clone was seen a few times. The rearrangement links TRBV4-2 to TRBJ1-6, with D unclear. Germline-derived CDR1 and CDR2 are LGHNA and YNFKEQ. The CDR3 extends over 18 amino acids. V shed 3 bases and J shed 0 bases, with 15 bases lying between them. The CDR3 bases are TGTGCCAGCAGCCAGGCAGCGGGTGAGAGCTCCTATAATTCACCCCTCCACTTT. It yields the protein CASSQAAGESSYNSPLHF.

The chain employs TRBV28 and TRBJ1-2; D unclear. There are 12 residues in the CDR3. CDR1 MDHEN and CDR2 SYDVKM come from the germline V gene. V dropped 7 bases and J dropped 8 bases, with 14 bases sitting between them. DNA of the CDR3: TGTGCCAGCATCTCGGTGGGCTACGGCTACACCTTC. This translates into CASISVGYGYTF.

The V call is TRBV7-2, the J call TRBJ1-5; TRBD1 agrees at 7 bases. CDR1 SGHTA and CDR2 FQGNSA come from the germline V gene. Trimming cost V 0 bases and J 7 bases; bases outside gene matches: 0. CDR3 size: 13 residues. DNA of the CDR3: TGTGCCAGCAGCTTAGCGGACAGGCAGCCCCAGCATTTT. It codes for CASSLADRQPQHF. Complete variable domain (other parts from reference TRBV7-2 and TRBJ1-5): GAGVSQSPSNKVTEKGKDVELRCDPISGHTALYWYRQSLGQGLEFLIYFQGNSAPDKSGLPSDRFSAERTGGSVSTLTIQRTQQEDSAVYLCASSLADRQPQHFGDGTRLSIL.

The chain combines TRBV3-1 (or the pseudogene TRBV3-2) with TRBJ1-5; TRBD1 aligns across 10 bases. The CDR3 runs to 17 residues. The J segment lost 0 bases and the V segment lost 4 bases, leaving 6 bases of the junction unmatched. Germline CDR1 and CDR2: LGHDT and YNNKEL (reference sequence). In DNA form, the CDR3 reads TGTGCCAGCAGCCCGACAGGGGGCCAGTCTAGCAATCAGCCCCAGCATTTT. This codes for CASSPTGGQSSNQPQHF.

This rearrangement joins TRBV27 to TRBJ2-1; D could derive from TRBD1 or TRBD2 (7 bases each). Per germline, CDR1 MNHEY and CDR2 SMNVEV (reference sequence). Trimming took 3 bases from V and 7 from J, leaving 25 bases between them. The CDR3 totals 18 residues. Here the CDR3 DNA reads TGTGCCAGCAGTTTTAACAGGGGCGGCGGGAGCAGGAGGAATGAGCAGTTCTTC. It yields the protein CASSFNRGGGSRRNEQFF.

The chain uses TRBV18 and TRBJ1-1, with D uncertain. The CDR3 consists of 15 residues. Germline V gives CDR1 KGHSH, CDR2 LQKENI. Trimming pared 3 bases from V and 1 base from J, leaving 12 bases between. The CDR3, as DNA: TGTGCCAGCTCACCGCCAAACGGAAAGAACACTGAAGCTTTCTTT. It is translated as CASSPPNGKNTEAFF.

CDR3 loop: CASSFVYGTEAFF. CDR3 coding DNA: TGTGCCAGCAGCTTTGTATACGGGACTGAAGCTTTCTTT. The rearrangement uses TRBV7-2 and TRBJ1-1; D ambiguous. The CDR3 is 13 residues long. The germline V gene encodes CDR1 SGHTA and CDR2 FQGNSA. The V and J ends lost 3 bases and 5 bases respectively, with 10 bases between them.

This sequence joins TRBV4-1 and TRBJ1-5; a possible D gene is TRBD1 (6 bases). The CDR3 spans 17 residues. The V end was cut by 0 bases, the J end by 2 bases, with 14 bases between. Germline V CDR1 and CDR2: MGHRA, YSYEKL. The CDR3 DNA reads as TGCGCCAGCAGCCAAGATGACAGGTTTTTGGGCAATCAGCCCCAGCATTTT. This sequence encodes CASSQDDRFLGNQPQHF.

This clone was seen more than once but under ten times. The rearrangement uses TRBV30 and TRBJ1-1, with TRBD1 identical over 7 bases. The CDR3 loop spans 12 amino acids. Germline V lookup: CDR1 GTSNPN, CDR2 SVGIG (reference sequence). Losses at the gene ends were 8 bases for V and 4 bases for J; bases not matched to a gene: 7. The CDR3 sequence is CALQEGATEAFF. The CDR3 DNA reads as TGTGCCCTTCAGGAGGGGGCCACTGAAGCTTTCTTT.

This sequence joins TRBV29-1 and TRBJ1-1; weak D call: TRBD1 (6 bases). The CDR3 has 12 residues. CDR1 SQVTM and CDR2 ANQGSEA come from the germline V gene. In DNA, the CDR3 is TGCAGTTGGGGGGGCAGGAACACTGAAGCTTTCTTT. It specifies CSWGGRNTEAFF. Using reference TRBV29-1 and TRBJ1-1 for the parts outside the CDR3, the full variable domain is SAVISQKPSRDICQRGTSLTIQCQVDSQVTMMFWYRQQPGQSLTLIATANQGSEATYESGFVIDKFPISRPNLTFSTLTVSNMSPEDSSIYLCSWGGRNTEAFFGQGTRLTVV.

The V and J genes are TRBV27 and TRBJ2-3; D ambiguous. The germline V and J ends were trimmed by 5 bases and 2 bases, with 8 bases remaining between them. This CDR3 spans 13 amino acids. CDR1 is MNHEY and CDR2 is SMNVEV in the germline V gene (reference sequence). DNA of the CDR3: TGTGCCAGCAGTGACGGATTCACAGATACGCAGTATTTT. It yields the protein CASSDGFTDTQYF.